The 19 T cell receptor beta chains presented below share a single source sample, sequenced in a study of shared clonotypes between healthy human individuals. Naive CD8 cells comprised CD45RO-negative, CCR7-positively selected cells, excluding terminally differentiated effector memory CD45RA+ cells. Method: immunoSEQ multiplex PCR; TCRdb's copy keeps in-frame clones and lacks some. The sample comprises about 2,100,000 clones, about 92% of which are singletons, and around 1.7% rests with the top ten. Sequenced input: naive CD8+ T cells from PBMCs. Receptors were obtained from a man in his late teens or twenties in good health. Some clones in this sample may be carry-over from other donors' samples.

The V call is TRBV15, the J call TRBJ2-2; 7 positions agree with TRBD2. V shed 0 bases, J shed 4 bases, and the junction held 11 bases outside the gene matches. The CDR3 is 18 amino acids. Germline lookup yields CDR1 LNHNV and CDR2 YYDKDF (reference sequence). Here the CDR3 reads CATSRDLLGRESTGELFF. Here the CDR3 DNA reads TGTGCCACCAGCAGAGATCTCTTGGGGCGGGAGAGCACCGGGGAGCTGTTTTTT.

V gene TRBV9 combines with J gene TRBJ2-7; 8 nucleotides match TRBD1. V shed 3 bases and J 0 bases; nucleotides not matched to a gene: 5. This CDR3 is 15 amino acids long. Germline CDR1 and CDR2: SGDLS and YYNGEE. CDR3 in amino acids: CASSARQGSSYEQYF. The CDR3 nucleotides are TGTGCCAGCAGCGCGCGACAGGGGAGCTCCTACGAGCAGTACTTC.

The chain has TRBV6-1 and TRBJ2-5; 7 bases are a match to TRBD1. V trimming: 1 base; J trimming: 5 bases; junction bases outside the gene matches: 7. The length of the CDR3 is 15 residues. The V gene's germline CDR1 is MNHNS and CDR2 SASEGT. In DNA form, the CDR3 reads TGTGCCAGCAGTGAAGTAGCGACAGGGTACGAGACCCAGTACTTC. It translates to CASSEVATGYETQYF.

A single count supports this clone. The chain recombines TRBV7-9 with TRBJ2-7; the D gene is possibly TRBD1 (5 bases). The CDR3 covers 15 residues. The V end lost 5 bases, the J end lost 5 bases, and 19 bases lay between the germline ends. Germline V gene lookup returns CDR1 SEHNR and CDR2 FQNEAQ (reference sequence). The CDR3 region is CASSPETTEANEQYF. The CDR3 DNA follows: TGTGCCAGCAGCCCCGAGACGACAGAAGCAAACGAGCAGTACTTC. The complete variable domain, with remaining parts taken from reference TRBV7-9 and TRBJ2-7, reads DTGVSQNPRHKITKRGQNVTFRCDPISEHNRLYWYRQTLGQGPEFLTYFQNEAQLEKSRLLSDRFSAERPKGSFSTLEIQRTEQGDSAMYLCASSPETTEANEQYFGPGTRLTVT.

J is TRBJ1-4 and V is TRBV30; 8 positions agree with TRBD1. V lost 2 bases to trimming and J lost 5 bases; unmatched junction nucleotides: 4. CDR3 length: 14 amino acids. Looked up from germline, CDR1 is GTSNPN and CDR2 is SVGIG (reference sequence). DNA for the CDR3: TGTGCCTGGAGTTCAGACAGGGGAAATGAAAAACTGTTTTTT. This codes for CAWSSDRGNEKLFF.

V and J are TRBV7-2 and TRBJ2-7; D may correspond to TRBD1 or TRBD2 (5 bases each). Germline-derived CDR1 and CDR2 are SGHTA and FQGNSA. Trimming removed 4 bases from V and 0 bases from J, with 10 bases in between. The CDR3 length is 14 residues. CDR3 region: CASSSRGNSYEQYF. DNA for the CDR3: TGTGCCAGCAGCTCCCGGGGCAACTCCTACGAGCAGTACTTC.

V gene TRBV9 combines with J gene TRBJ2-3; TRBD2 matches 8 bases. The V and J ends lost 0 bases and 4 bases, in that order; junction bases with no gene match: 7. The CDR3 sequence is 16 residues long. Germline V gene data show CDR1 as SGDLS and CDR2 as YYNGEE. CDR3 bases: TGTGCCAGCAGCGTAGGGACCGGGAGGGACCCAGATACGCAGTATTTT. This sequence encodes CASSVGTGRDPDTQYF.

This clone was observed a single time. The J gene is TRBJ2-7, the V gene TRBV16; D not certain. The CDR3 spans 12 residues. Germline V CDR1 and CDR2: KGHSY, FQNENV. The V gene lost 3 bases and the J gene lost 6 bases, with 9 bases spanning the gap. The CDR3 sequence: CASSHLESEQYF. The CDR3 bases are TGTGCCAGCAGCCACCTGGAGAGCGAGCAGTACTTC.

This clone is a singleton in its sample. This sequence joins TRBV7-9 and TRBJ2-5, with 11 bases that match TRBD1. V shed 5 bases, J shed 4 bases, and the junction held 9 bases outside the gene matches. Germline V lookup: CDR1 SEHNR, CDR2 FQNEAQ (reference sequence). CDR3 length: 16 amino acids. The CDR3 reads CASSLSGQGVGETQYF. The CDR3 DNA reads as TGTGCCAGCAGCCTATCGGGACAGGGGGTCGGAGAGACCCAGTACTTC.

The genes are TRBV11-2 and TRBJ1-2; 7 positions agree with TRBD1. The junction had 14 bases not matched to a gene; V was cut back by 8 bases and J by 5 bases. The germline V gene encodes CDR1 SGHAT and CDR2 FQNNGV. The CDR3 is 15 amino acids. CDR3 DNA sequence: TGTGCCAGCGACCCCCGAGGGGGCAGGAAATATGGCTACACCTTC. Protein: CASDPRGGRKYGYTF. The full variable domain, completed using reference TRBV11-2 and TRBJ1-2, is EAGVAQSPRYKIIEKRQSVAFWCNPISGHATLYWYQQILGQGPKLLIQFQNNGVVDDSQLPKDRFSAERLKGVDSTLKIQPAKLEDSAVYLCASDPRGGRKYGYTFGSGTRLTVV.

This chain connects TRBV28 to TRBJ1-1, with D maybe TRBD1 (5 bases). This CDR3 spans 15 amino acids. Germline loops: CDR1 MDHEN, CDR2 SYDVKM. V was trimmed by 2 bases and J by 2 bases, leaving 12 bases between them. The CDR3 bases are TGTGCCAGCAGTTTAACGGGGCAAATAAACACTGAAGCTTTCTTT. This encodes CASSLTGQINTEAFF.

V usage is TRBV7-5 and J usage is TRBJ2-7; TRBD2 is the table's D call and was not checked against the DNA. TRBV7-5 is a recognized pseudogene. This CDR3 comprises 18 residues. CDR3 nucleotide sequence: TGTGCCAGAAGCTTAGGGGGCTTCCCGGGAGGGCCTAGGTACGAGCAGTACTTC. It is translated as CARSLGGFPGGPRYEQYF.

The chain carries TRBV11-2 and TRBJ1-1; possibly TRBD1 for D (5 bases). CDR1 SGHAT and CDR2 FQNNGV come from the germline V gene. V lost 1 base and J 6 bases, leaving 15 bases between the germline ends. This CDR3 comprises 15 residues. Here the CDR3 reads CASSLVGWGSSEAFF. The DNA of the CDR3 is TGTGCCAGCAGCTTAGTCGGATGGGGGAGTTCTGAAGCTTTCTTT.

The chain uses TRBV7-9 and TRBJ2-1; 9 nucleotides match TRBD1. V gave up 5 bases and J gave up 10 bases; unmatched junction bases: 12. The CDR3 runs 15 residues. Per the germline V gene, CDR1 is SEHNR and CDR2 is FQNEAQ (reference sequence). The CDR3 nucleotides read TGTGCCAGCAGCGCAGGACAGGGGAAGGAAATGGAGCAGTTCTTC. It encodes CASSAGQGKEMEQFF.

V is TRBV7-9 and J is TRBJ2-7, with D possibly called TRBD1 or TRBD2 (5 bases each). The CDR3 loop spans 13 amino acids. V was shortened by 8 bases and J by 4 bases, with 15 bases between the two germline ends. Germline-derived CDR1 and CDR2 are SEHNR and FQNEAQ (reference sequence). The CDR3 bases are TGTGCCAGCCAGGGACCTCCCGGGTACGAGCAGTACTTC. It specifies CASQGPPGYEQYF.

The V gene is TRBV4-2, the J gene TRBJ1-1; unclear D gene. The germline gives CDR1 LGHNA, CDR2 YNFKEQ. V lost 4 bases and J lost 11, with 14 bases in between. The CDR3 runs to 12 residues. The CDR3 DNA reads TGTGCCAGCAGCCCCGGACTCCAGGCGGCTTTCTTT. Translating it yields CASSPGLQAAFF.

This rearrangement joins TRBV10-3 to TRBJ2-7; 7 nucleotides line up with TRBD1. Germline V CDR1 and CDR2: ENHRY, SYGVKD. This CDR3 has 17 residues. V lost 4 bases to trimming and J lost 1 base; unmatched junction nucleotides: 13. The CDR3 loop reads CAISVTITGDASYEQYF. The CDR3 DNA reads TGTGCCATCAGTGTTACAATTACAGGGGACGCTTCCTACGAGCAGTACTTC.

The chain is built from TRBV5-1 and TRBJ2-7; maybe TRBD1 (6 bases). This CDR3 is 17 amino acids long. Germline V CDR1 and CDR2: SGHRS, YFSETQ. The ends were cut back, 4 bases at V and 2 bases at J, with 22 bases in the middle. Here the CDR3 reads CASSPFPRRDTTYEQYF. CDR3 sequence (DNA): TGCGCCAGCAGCCCCTTCCCCCGCCGGGACACTACCTACGAGCAGTACTTC.

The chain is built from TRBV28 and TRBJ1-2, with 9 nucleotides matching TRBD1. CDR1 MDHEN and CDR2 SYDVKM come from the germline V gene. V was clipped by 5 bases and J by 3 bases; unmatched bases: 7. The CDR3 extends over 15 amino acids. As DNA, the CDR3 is TGTGCCAGCAGTCATACAGGGGGCGGGGACTATGGCTACACCTTC. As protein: CASSHTGGGDYGYTF.